These T cell receptor beta chains were read from a single sample in a study of T cell repertoires in cytomegalovirus infection. MiXCR, applied by TCRdb to the reads, yields one record per CDR3 protein. The sample records about 300,000 distinct CDR3 sequences, roughly 9.3% being singletons. The sequencing input was PBMCs. Source of these receptors: a human donor in good health (CMV status not recorded). Some clones in this sample may be carry-over from other donors' samples. Both conserved end residues are part of each CDR3. Fields, in order: clone size, D gene, J gene, V gene, CDR3 protein, CDR3 DNA. A D gene is named only where the DNA matches it firmly. Expanded clones get a size class; other rows say once, few or many, or leave the size out.

many | - | TRBJ2-5 | TRBV7-8 | CASSLNGGGREETQYF | TGTGCCAGCAGCTTGAATGGGGGGGGGCGAGAAGAGACCCAGTACTTC
- | - | TRBJ2-1 | TRBV5-4 | CASSLVRGGLDNEQFF | TGTGCCAGCAGCTTGGTGAGGGGGGGCCTGGACAATGAGCAGTTCTTC
- | - | TRBJ1-2 | TRBV6-5 | CASKSGRVVSYTF | TGTGCCAGCAAGTCCGGCAGGGTTGTGAGCTACACCTTC
many | - | TRBJ2-2 | TRBV5-4 | CASSSRRDLNTGELFF | TGTGCCAGCAGCTCGCGCCGGGACTTAAACACCGGGGAGCTGTTTTTT
many | - | TRBJ1-5 | TRBV7-6 | CASSSNSPGTENSNQPQHF | TGTGCCAGCAGCTCTAACTCGCCCGGGACCGAGAATAGCAATCAGCCCCAGCATTTT
few | - | TRBJ1-4 | TRBV20-1 | CSARDRTVVNEKLFF | TGCAGTGCTAGAGACAGGACAGTCGTTAATGAAAAACTGTTTTTT
many | TRBD2 | TRBJ2-1 | TRBV7-8 | CASSLRGGASYNEQFF | TGTGCCAGCAGCTTACGCGGGGGGGCATCATACAATGAGCAGTTCTTC
few | - | TRBJ1-1 | TRBV5-1 | CASSFKGHTTNTEAFF | TGCGCCAGCAGCTTTAAAGGTCACACGACGAACACTGAAGCTTTCTTT
few | TRBD2 | TRBJ2-3 | TRBV20-1 | CSARDSGTRSTDTQYF | TGCAGTGCTAGAGATAGCGGGACCCGGAGCACAGATACGCAGTATTTT
many | - | TRBJ2-6 | TRBV6-5 | CASSRQATFSSGANVLTF | TGTGCCAGCAGTCGACAGGCTACTTTTAGCTCTGGGGCCAACGTCCTGACTTTC
many | - | TRBJ2-2 | TRBV12-3/TRBV12-4 | CASSLVVYRNSGELFF | TGTGCCAGCAGTTTAGTAGTCTACCGGAACTCCGGGGAGCTGTTTTTT
few | - | TRBJ1-5 | TRBV18 | CASSREQSGSNQPQHF | TGTGCCAGCTCACGGGAGCAGTCGGGGAGCAATCAGCCCCAGCATTTT
many | - | TRBJ1-2 | TRBV28 | CASSGTQGSNYGYTF | TGTGCCAGCAGTGGGACCCAGGGGTCGAACTATGGCTACACCTTC
- | - | TRBJ1-5 | TRBV20-1 | CSATAGASNQPQHF | TGCAGTGCTACAGCCGGGGCCAGCAATCAGCCCCAGCATTTT
many | - | TRBJ1-4 | TRBV10-3 | CAISRGGGNEKLFF | TGTGCCATCAGTAGGGGGGGGGGAAATGAAAAACTGTTTTTT
many | - | TRBJ2-2 | TRBV7-9 | CASSLGGTGSTGELFF | TGTGCCAGCAGCTTAGGTGGAACAGGGAGCACCGGGGAGCTGTTTTTT
once | - | TRBJ2-7 | TRBV5-5 | CASTHVEGFSYEQYF | TGTGCCAGCACGCACGTAGAGGGGTTCTCCTACGAGCAGTACTTC
many | - | TRBJ2-6 | TRBV27 | CASSLSPSGANVLTF | TGTGCCAGCAGTTTGTCCCCCTCTGGGGCCAACGTCCTGACTTTC
few | TRBD2 | TRBJ2-3 | TRBV11-3 | CASSERTSGGLDTQYF | TGTGCCAGCAGCGAGCGGACTAGCGGGGGGCTCGATACGCAGTATTTT
many | - | TRBJ2-2 | TRBV7-8 | CASSLERTAPGELFF | TGTGCCAGCAGCTTAGAGAGGACTGCGCCCGGGGAGCTGTTTTTT
few | - | TRBJ1-2 | TRBV3-1 | CASSQEGTFYGYTF | TGTGCCAGCAGCCAAGAGGGTACCTTCTATGGCTACACCTTC
- | TRBD2 | TRBJ2-7 | TRBV5-1 | CASSGTGTSGGSEQYF | TGCGCCAGCAGCGGAACCGGGACTAGCGGGGGAAGCGAGCAGTACTTC
few | TRBD1 | TRBJ2-1 | TRBV6-2/TRBV6-3 | CASSTRDSLYNEQFF | TGTGCCAGCAGTACCCGGGACAGCCTCTACAATGAGCAGTTCTTC
many | TRBD1 | TRBJ1-1 | TRBV6-6 | CASILTGPNTEAFF | TGTGCCAGCATTTTGACAGGGCCGAACACTGAAGCTTTCTTT
- | TRBD1 | TRBJ1-1 | TRBV29-1 | CSVTRQGKNTEAFF | TGCAGCGTTACGAGACAGGGAAAGAACACTGAAGCTTTCTTT
many | TRBD1 | TRBJ2-5 | TRBV25-1 | CASRFRDRDGQETQYF | TGTGCCAGCAGGTTCCGGGACAGGGATGGGCAAGAGACCCAGTACTTC
many | TRBD2 | TRBJ2-1 | TRBV2 | CASSDQGLAGNEQFF | TGTGCCAGCAGTGACCAGGGACTAGCGGGGAATGAGCAGTTCTTC
few | TRBD2 | TRBJ2-3 | TRBV7-6 | CASSAGLARTDTQYF | TGTGCTAGCAGCGCCGGACTAGCGCGCACAGATACGCAGTATTTT
- | TRBD1 | TRBJ2-2 | TRBV29-1 | CSVDLLDRTAGTGELFF | TGCAGCGTTGACCTCCTGGACAGGACGGCCGGCACCGGGGAGCTGTTTTTT
many | - | TRBJ2-5 | TRBV7-9 | CASSLVQGWKTQYF | TGTGCCAGCAGCTTAGTCCAGGGGTGGAAGACCCAGTACTTC
many | - | TRBJ2-7 | TRBV7-9 | CASSLVQAAYEQYF | TGTGCCAGCAGCTTAGTCCAGGCGGCCTACGAGCAGTACTTC
many | - | TRBJ1-1 | TRBV5-5 | CASSTFLGVNTEAFF | TGTGCCAGCAGCACCTTTTTGGGTGTGAACACTGAAGCTTTCTTT
few | - | TRBJ2-3 | TRBV12-3/TRBV12-4 | CASSSLATDTQYF | TGTGCCAGCAGTTCCTTGGCCACAGATACGCAGTATTTT
many | TRBD1 | TRBJ2-2 | TRBV20-1 | CSARTGGDGELFF | TGCAGTGCTAGGACAGGGGGGGACGGGGAGCTGTTTTTT
few | TRBD1 | TRBJ1-5 | TRBV23-1 | CASRRPGTGSNQPQHF | TGCGCCAGCAGACGTCCCGGGACAGGGAGCAATCAGCCCCAGCATTTT
many | - | TRBJ2-3 | TRBV6-6 | CASSYLRGRTDTQYF | TGTGCCAGCAGTTATCTACGGGGCCGCACAGATACGCAGTATTTT
many | - | TRBJ2-5 | TRBV28 | CASRDSLGAKKETQYF | TGTGCCAGCAGGGACTCCCTCGGGGCAAAAAAAGAGACCCAGTACTTC
few | - | TRBJ2-5 | TRBV4-2 | CASSQEPGNQETQYF | TGTGCCAGCAGCCAAGAACCCGGAAACCAAGAGACCCAGTACTTC
- | TRBD2 | TRBJ2-3 | TRBV10-3 | CAISDQSGGVRTDTQYF | TGTGCCATCAGTGACCAATCGGGAGGGGTAAGGACAGATACGCAGTATTTT
many | TRBD1 | TRBJ2-6 | TRBV19 | CASSTWTGNDNVLTF | TGTGCCAGTAGTACCTGGACAGGGAATGACAACGTCCTGACTTTC
many | - | TRBJ2-1 | TRBV15 | CATSRDGYNEQFF | TGTGCCACCAGCAGAGATGGTTACAATGAGCAGTTCTTC
many | - | TRBJ1-1 | TRBV7-9 | CASSLSGGRNTEAFF | TGTGCCAGCAGCCTATCGGGGGGGCGGAACACTGAAGCTTTCTTT
many | TRBD2 | TRBJ2-1 | TRBV7-6 | CATAGGGAPYNEQFF | TGTGCCACAGCCGGGGGGGGGGCCCCCTACAATGAGCAGTTCTTC
many | - | TRBJ1-2 | TRBV28 | CASSLVSANYGYTF | TGTGCCAGCAGTTTGGTATCAGCTAACTATGGCTACACCTTC
many | TRBD1 | TRBJ2-1 | TRBV5-1 | CASSLVFGGQGMANEQFF | TGCGCCAGCAGCTTGGTGTTCGGGGGACAGGGTATGGCCAATGAGCAGTTCTTC
- | - | TRBJ2-7 | TRBV2 | CASNPNSYEQYF | TGTGCCAGCAATCCAAACTCCTACGAGCAGTACTTC
many | - | TRBJ2-3 | TRBV6-6 | CASSYPTRTDTQYF | TGTGCCAGCAGTTACCCTACACGCACAGATACGCAGTATTTT
many | - | TRBJ1-1 | TRBV7-2 | CASSLGGTTNTEAFF | TGTGCCAGCAGCTTAGGTGGGACTACGAACACTGAAGCTTTCTTT
many | TRBD2 | TRBJ2-3 | TRBV2 | CASQKMGTSGTDTQYF | TGTGCCAGCCAGAAGATGGGGACTAGCGGCACAGATACGCAGTATTTT
few | - | TRBJ1-1 | TRBV25-1 | CASSANRMKAFF | TGTGCCAGCAGTGCAAACCGGATGAAAGCTTTCTTT
many | - | TRBJ1-2 | TRBV20-1 | CSAPRGGAEGYTF | TGCAGTGCCCCGAGGGGGGGCGCGGAAGGCTACACCTTC
many | - | TRBJ2-3 | TRBV10-3 | CAISVRDPSTDTQYF | TGTGCCATCAGTGTACGGGACCCTAGCACAGATACGCAGTATTTT
many | TRBD1 | TRBJ1-5 | TRBV7-2 | CASSPGQEGLGSQHF | TGTGCCAGCAGCCCAGGACAGGAAGGACTCGGGTCGCAGCATTTT
many | TRBD1 | TRBJ2-3 | TRBV5-4 | CASSEDRGGDTQYF | TGTGCCAGCAGCGAGGACAGGGGAGGAGATACGCAGTATTTT
- | - | TRBJ2-5 | TRBV5-1 | CASSLVVLAEETQYF | TGCGCCAGCAGCTTGGTCGTATTAGCAGAAGAGACCCAGTACTTC
- | TRBD2 | TRBJ2-2 | TRBV19 | CASSSGAGGTNTGELFF | TGTGCCAGCTCCTCGGGAGCGGGGGGGACGAACACCGGGGAGCTGTTTTTT
many | TRBD1 | TRBJ2-1 | TRBV29-1 | CSVRDSNYNEQFF | TGCAGCGTTCGGGACAGTAACTACAATGAGCAGTTCTTC
few | TRBD2 | TRBJ2-1 | TRBV7-2 | CASSQDGGGAGNEQFF | TGTGCCAGCAGCCAGGACGGCGGGGGGGCGGGTAATGAGCAGTTCTTC
- | - | TRBJ2-2 | TRBV6-9 | CASTQGKRNTGELFF | TGTGCCAGCACCCAGGGGAAAAGGAACACCGGGGAGCTGTTTTTT
many | TRBD2 | TRBJ2-1 | TRBV10-3 | CAISESGGSLDEQFF | TGTGCCATCAGTGAAAGCGGGGGGAGTCTGGATGAGCAGTTCTTC